This is a list of T cell receptor beta chains from one sample in a study of blood T cell repertoires in COVID-19. Data came from immunoSEQ multiplex PCR; TCRdb stores just in-frame clones and leaves some out. The table lists about 80,000 clones, about nine tenths of them singletons. Sample: peripheral blood. The receptors here all came from a woman between 45 and 60 years old in a cohort sampled during active COVID-19. The CDR3 runs from the conserved cysteine through the conserved F or W. D genes are given only for firm matches. Size values are once, few and many counts, or a class for expanded clones, and some rows have none.

clone_size	d_call	v_call	j_call	cdr3_nt	cdr3_aa
.	.	TRBV7-2	TRBJ1-4	TGTGCCAGCAGCCTAGCTGGGGGCGAAAAACTGTTTTTT	CASSLAGGEKLFF
.	TRBD1	TRBV10-3	TRBJ2-1	TGTGCCATCAGTGAGTCCGGGGACAGATACAATGAGCAGTTCTTC	CAISESGDRYNEQFF
.	.	TRBV18	TRBJ1-3	TGTGCCAGCTCACCACCGGAAGGGGCTGGAAACACCATATATTTT	CASSPPEGAGNTIYF
.	.	TRBV15	TRBJ2-6	TGTGCCACCAGCAGAGAGAAAGGGGAATCTGGGGCCAACGTCCTGACTTTC	CATSREKGESGANVLTF
.	TRBD1	TRBV3-1/TRBV3-2	TRBJ1-1	TGTGCCAGCAGCCAACAGGGGGGAGTGGGCACTGAAGCTTTCTTT	CASSQQGGVGTEAFF
once	TRBD1	TRBV4-1	TRBJ1-4	TGCGCCAGCAGCCAAAGACAGGGGGCGTTCAATGAAAAACTGTTTTTT	CASSQRQGAFNEKLFF
.	.	TRBV7-7	TRBJ2-5	TGTGCTAGCAGCGAAAGGCGGGTGGGGTACCAAGAGACCCAGTACTTC	CASSERRVGYQETQYF
few	.	TRBV3-1/TRBV3-2	TRBJ2-3	TGTGCCAGCAGCCCCTCGGGGCTAGCGTGGGATACGCAGTATTTT	CASSPSGLAWDTQYF
.	TRBD2	TRBV4-2	TRBJ2-3	TGTGCCAGCAGCCAAGCGGCTCAGGGAGGGAATACGCAGTATTTT	CASSQAAQGGNTQYF
.	TRBD2	TRBV11-2	TRBJ2-7	TGTGCCAGCAGAGTACTAGCGACGGGAGAGCAGTACTTC	CASRVLATGEQYF
once	.	TRBV5-1	TRBJ2-6	TGCGCCAGCCGAAGAGGGTCTGGGGCCAACGTCCTGACTTTC	CASRRGSGANVLTF
.	.	TRBV18	TRBJ1-2	TGTGCCAGCTCATCCCAGGGGAACTATGGCTACACCTTC	CASSSQGNYGYTF
.	TRBD2	TRBV5-5	TRBJ2-2	TGTGCCAGCAGCCGGACTAGCGGGGGGACCCTAAACACCGGGGAGCTGTTTTTT	CASSRTSGGTLNTGELFF
.	.	TRBV5-1	TRBJ2-6	TGCGCCAGCAGCATAGCTTACAGGGCTGGGGCCAACGTCCTGACTTTC	CASSIAYRAGANVLTF
.	.	TRBV14	TRBJ1-6	TGTGCCAGCAGCCGTCTGGGACAACATAATTCACCCCTCCACTTT	CASSRLGQHNSPLHF
once	.	TRBV29-1	TRBJ2-7	TGCAGCTTCTTAGCAGGGGAAGCCTACGAGCAGTACTTC	CSFLAGEAYEQYF
.	TRBD2	TRBV3-1/TRBV3-2	TRBJ2-2	TGTGCCAGCAGCCGAGGGACTAGCGGGTTCCCCGGGGAGCTGTTTTTT	CASSRGTSGFPGELFF
.	TRBD1	TRBV5-8	TRBJ2-2	TGTGCCAGCAGCTTCGTTTCGACAGGGGTCGGGGAGCTGTTTTTT	CASSFVSTGVGELFF
.	TRBD1	TRBV10-3	TRBJ2-7	TGTGCCATCAGTGGGCCGGGACAGGGACGCTCCTACGAGCAGTACTTC	CAISGPGQGRSYEQYF
.	.	TRBV12-3/TRBV12-4	TRBJ1-2	TGTGCCAGCAGTCCGGGTTCTAACTATGGCTACACCTTC	CASSPGSNYGYTF
.	.	TRBV10-3	TRBJ1-5	TGTGCCATCAGTGGGGGACAACATAGCAATCAGCCCCAGCATTTT	CAISGGQHSNQPQHF
.	.	TRBV7-3	TRBJ2-1	TGTGCCAGCAGCTTATTTGGTGGGGCTGGAAATGAGCAGTTCTTC	CASSLFGGAGNEQFF
.	TRBD2	TRBV28	TRBJ2-3	TGTGCCAGCGGGATTACTAGCGGGAGGGCAGGTACGCAGTATTTT	CASGITSGRAGTQYF
.	.	TRBV28	TRBJ1-1	TGTGCCAGCGTGACCGGGGACACTGAAGCTTTCTTT	CASVTGDTEAFF
.	.	TRBV10-3	TRBJ1-2	TGTGCCATCAGTGCCGGCGCCGGGTTCAAGGATGGCTACACCTTC	CAISAGAGFKDGYTF
few	.	TRBV28	TRBJ1-2	TGTGCCAGCACCCCTGAGAGTAAACCCCGAAACTATGGCTACACCTTC	CASTPESKPRNYGYTF
.	.	TRBV6-2/TRBV6-3	TRBJ2-1	TGTGCCAGCAGTTACTCGGTCTATCCCTCCTACAATGAGCAGTTCTTC	CASSYSVYPSYNEQFF
once	.	TRBV6-6	TRBJ1-5	TGTGCCAGTGACCCGGGGAGGGGGAATCAGCCCCAGCATTTT	CASDPGRGNQPQHF
few	TRBD1	TRBV3-1/TRBV3-2	TRBJ2-1	TGTGCCAGCAGTAGGGGGCCCTCCTACAATGAGCAGTTCTTC	CASSRGPSYNEQFF
.	.	TRBV5-1	TRBJ2-2	TGCGCCAGCAGAACAAACACCGGGGAGCTGTTTTTT	CASRTNTGELFF
.	TRBD1	TRBV12-5	TRBJ2-1	TGTGCTAGTGGTTTGACATCAGGGGGTGGGTACAATGAGCAGTTCTTC	CASGLTSGGGYNEQFF
.	.	TRBV19	TRBJ1-5	TGTGCCAGTAGTATTGCTGCGCTGAATCAGCCCCAGCATTTT	CASSIAALNQPQHF
.	.	TRBV9	TRBJ2-1	TGTGCCAGCAGCGTAGCAGATAGTTTACGGGTCAATGAGCAGTTCTTC	CASSVADSLRVNEQFF
once	TRBD1	TRBV27	TRBJ2-1	TGTGCCAGCAGTTCCCCTGGCTCGACAGGGGATCCCAATGAGCAGTTCTTC	CASSSPGSTGDPNEQFF
.	TRBD2	TRBV3-1/TRBV3-2	TRBJ2-7	TGTGCCAGCAGCCTGTTCAGCGGGAGGGCCTACGAGCAGTACTTC	CASSLFSGRAYEQYF
.	TRBD2	TRBV6-5	TRBJ2-3	TGTGCCAGCAGGACTAGCGGGAGTCTCACAGATACGCAGTATTTT	CASRTSGSLTDTQYF
.	TRBD2	TRBV28	TRBJ2-3	TGTGCCAGCAGCCGTCCGGGGACTAGCGGCCACCTCGTCACAGATACGCAGTATTTT	CASSRPGTSGHLVTDTQYF
.	.	TRBV5-1	TRBJ2-3	TGCGCCAGCAGCTTGAGGAGTAGGGGGGGCCTTTCGTCCCCAGATACGCAGTATTTT	CASSLRSRGGLSSPDTQYF
.	.	TRBV14	TRBJ2-5	TGTGCCAGCAGCCAAACAGGGCTGTTGGAGACCCAGTACTTC	CASSQTGLLETQYF
.	TRBD2	TRBV6-6	TRBJ2-1	TGTGCCAGCAGGCACACCGGGGAGGGTGAGCAGTTCTTC	CASRHTGEGEQFF
.	.	TRBV27	TRBJ1-5	TGTGCCAGCAGTTTAGACATGGGTATGCCCCAGCATTTT	CASSLDMGMPQHF
.	.	TRBV19	TRBJ1-4	TGTGCCAGTAGAGCCGGGAGTGAAAAACTGTTTTTT	CASRAGSEKLFF
once	.	TRBV11-2	TRBJ2-5	TGTGCCAGCAGCCCAAGTGGGAGGTTGGTCGCAGAGACCCAGTACTTC	CASSPSGRLVAETQYF
.	TRBD1	TRBV24-1	TRBJ2-2	TGTGCCACCAGTCCCGGCGGACAGGGCACCGGGGAGCTGTTTTTT	CATSPGGQGTGELFF
.	.	TRBV4-2	TRBJ2-1	TGTGCCAGCAGCCAAGTGGGGCAGGGAACAAGTGAGCAGTTCTTC	CASSQVGQGTSEQFF
.	TRBD2	TRBV9	TRBJ2-1	TGTGCCAGCAGCGTAGTCGGGACTAGGACCTTCGGGGAGCAGTTCTTC	CASSVVGTRTFGEQFF
few	TRBD1	TRBV28	TRBJ1-5	TGTGCCAGCAGTTTATCCAGGACAGGTCAGCCCCAGCATTTT	CASSLSRTGQPQHF
.	.	TRBV3-1/TRBV3-2	TRBJ1-1	TGTGCCAGCAGCCAAGCGGGTTTGATTATGAACACTGAAGCTTTCTTT	CASSQAGLIMNTEAFF
.	TRBD2	TRBV6-6	TRBJ2-1	TGTGCCAGCAAAGGGACTAGCGCTTACAATGAGCAGTTCTTC	CASKGTSAYNEQFF
.	.	TRBV9	TRBJ1-2	TGTGCCAGCAGCGTTTTGGAGGGTGGGACTTATGGCTACACCTTC	CASSVLEGGTYGYTF
.	.	TRBV29-1	TRBJ1-2	TGCAGCGTTGAAACCGGGACAACCTATGGCTACACCTTC	CSVETGTTYGYTF
.	TRBD2	TRBV5-5	TRBJ2-1	TGTGCCAGCAGCCCCGGGGTAGCGGGAGATTTTGAGCAGTTCTTC	CASSPGVAGDFEQFF
.	TRBD2	TRBV5-8	TRBJ2-2	TGTGCCAGCAGCTTGGCCGGGGGGTACGGGGAGCTGTTTTTT	CASSLAGGYGELFF
.	.	TRBV5-6	TRBJ2-7	TGTGCCAGCACCGGACAGTACGAGCAGTACTTC	CASTGQYEQYF